A selection of T cell receptor beta chains follows, all from one sample in a study of radiation and T cells in renal cell carcinoma. Sequencing used immunoSEQ multiplex PCR; TCRdb keeps in-frame clones, though not all of them. The table records under 200,000 clones, around 89% of them present only once. Sequences were derived from blood, sampled from a patient whose treatment included radiotherapy and nephrectomy. All receptors derive from a woman in her 50s with renal cell carcinoma. CDR3s include the opening cysteine and the closing phenylalanine or tryptophan. The order of the fields is D gene, clone size, J gene, V gene, CDR3 DNA, CDR3 protein. The D gene is left open where the match is weak. Expanded clones are given a class, and other clones once, few, many or no size at all.

>TRBD1|once|TRBJ1-4|TRBV4-1
TGCGCCAGCAGCCCCCAAATCCTCCGGGGCCCCGGATACAGGGGCGGGAATGAAAAACTGTTTTTT
CASSPQILRGPGYRGGNEKLFF
>.|.|TRBJ1-6|TRBV19
TGTGCCAGTAGTATAGCGGACACCCAGGACTCACCCCTCCACTTT
CASSIADTQDSPLHF
>.|once|TRBJ1-1|TRBV7-2
TGTGCCAGCAGCGCAGGAGGGAGCAGGGGCACTGAAGCTTTCTTT
CASSAGGSRGTEAFF
>TRBD1|.|TRBJ1-2|TRBV30
TGTGCCTGGACCCTTACAGGGGGCACCTATGGCTACACCTTC
CAWTLTGGTYGYTF
>.|.|TRBJ1-5|TRBV19
TGTGCCAGTACCGGGGGACTATCCGAGCGGCCCCAGCATTTT
CASTGGLSERPQHF
>TRBD2|.|TRBJ2-5|TRBV19
TGTGCCAGTAGTATAGAGGATCGTTTAGCGGGGGAGTACCAAGAGACCCAGTACTTC
CASSIEDRLAGEYQETQYF
>TRBD1|once|TRBJ1-5|TRBV19
TGTGCCAGTAGTGTGGACAGGGATCAGCCCCAGCATTTT
CASSVDRDQPQHF
>.|.|TRBJ1-5|TRBV5-8
TGTGCCAGCAGCCAATTACAAGGGATCCAGCCCCAGCATTTT
CASSQLQGIQPQHF
>TRBD1|.|TRBJ2-5|TRBV19
TGTGCCAGTAGTGGACAGGGGTGGCCTGAAGAGACCCAGTACTTC
CASSGQGWPEETQYF
>.|.|TRBJ1-4|TRBV5-1
TGCGCCAGCAGCTTGGTCTCCGGGGCAAATGAAAAACTGTTTTTT
CASSLVSGANEKLFF
>.|.|TRBJ1-5|TRBV6-6
TGTGCCAGCGGGCAAAGGGAGTATAGCAATCAGCCCCAGCATTTT
CASGQREYSNQPQHF
>TRBD2|once|TRBJ2-5|TRBV2
TGTGCCAGCAGTGGGCTAGCGGGGCCCGAAGAGACCCAGTACTTC
CASSGLAGPEETQYF
>.|.|TRBJ1-5|TRBV25-1
TGTGCCAGCAGTGACTCAGGGAATCAGCCCCAGCATTTT
CASSDSGNQPQHF
>.|.|TRBJ2-3|TRBV29-1
TGCAGCGTTGAGGCAGGGGGCACAGATACGCAGTATTTT
CSVEAGGTDTQYF
>.|.|TRBJ1-1|TRBV19
TGTGCCAGTAGTCCCCCCAGGAACACTGAAGCTTTCTTT
CASSPPRNTEAFF
>.|few|TRBJ1-5|TRBV2
TGTGCCAGTGGCAGGGATTGGAATCAGCCCCAGCATTTT
CASGRDWNQPQHF
>TRBD2|few|TRBJ2-1|TRBV5-1
TGCGCCAGCAGCTTGAAACTAGCGGGGTACAATGAGCAGTTCTTC
CASSLKLAGYNEQFF
>.|.|TRBJ1-5|TRBV5-6
TGTGCCAGCAGCTTGGGCAGTGCCCTAAGCAATCAGCCCCAGCATTTT
CASSLGSALSNQPQHF
>.|.|TRBJ1-3|TRBV5-6
TGTGCCAGCAGCTTGGGAAGTACGGGGTTTGGAAACACCATATATTTT
CASSLGSTGFGNTIYF
>.|.|TRBJ1-1|TRBV5-1
TGCGCCAGCAGCTTGGAAAGGCCGAACACTGAAGCTTTCTTT
CASSLERPNTEAFF
>.|.|TRBJ1-3|TRBV9
TGTGCCAGCAGCGTAGTGGCTGGAGGAAACACCATATATTTT
CASSVVAGGNTIYF
>TRBD2|.|TRBJ2-3|TRBV30
TGTGCCTGGAGTCTGAACGCGGGGGGCACCACAGATACGCAGTATTTT
CAWSLNAGGTTDTQYF
>.|.|TRBJ1-5|TRBV6-1
TGTGCCAGCAGGGATACAGGGAATCAGCCCCAGCATTTT
CASRDTGNQPQHF
>.|.|TRBJ2-1|TRBV19
TGTGCCAGTACTCCCCCAGGGGCGGCGGGCTCCTACAATGAGCAGTTCTTC
CASTPPGAAGSYNEQFF
>.|.|TRBJ2-6|TRBV4-2
TGTGCCAGCAGCCAAGAATTGTCCTCTGGGGCCAACGTCCTGACTTTC
CASSQELSSGANVLTF
>.|once|TRBJ2-3|TRBV6-1
TGTGCCAGCAGCCCGGAGGGGCTAGCCACAGATACGCAGTATTTT
CASSPEGLATDTQYF
>TRBD2|.|TRBJ2-2|TRBV23-1
TGCGCCAGCAGTCAATCCGACAGGGAAAATGATTGGGAAGCGGGGGGGCTGTTTTTT
CASSQSDRENDWEAGGLFF
>.|.|TRBJ2-3|TRBV7-2
TGTGCCAGCAGCTTAGGCGAACTAGTTGCAGATACGCAGTATTTT
CASSLGELVADTQYF
>.|.|TRBJ2-7|TRBV7-6
TGTGCCAGCAGCTTAGACTACGAGCAGTACTTC
CASSLDYEQYF
>.|.|TRBJ1-1|TRBV19
TGTGCCAGTGCTTTAACAGGGAACACTGAAGCTTTCTTT
CASALTGNTEAFF
>.|.|TRBJ1-2|TRBV6-1
TGTGCCAGCAGTGAAATGTCTTTTTATGGCTACACCTTC
CASSEMSFYGYTF
>.|.|TRBJ1-1|TRBV10-3
TGTGCCAGCAGCCAGGGGAACACTGAAGCTTTCTTT
CASSQGNTEAFF
>.|once|TRBJ1-1|TRBV7-2
TGTGCCAGCAGCTTAAGGGATTGGGGCACTGAAGCTTTCTTT
CASSLRDWGTEAFF
>TRBD1|.|TRBJ1-1|TRBV9
TGTGCCAGCAGCGTAGAGGGACAGGGTGAAACTGAAGCTTTCTTT
CASSVEGQGETEAFF
>TRBD2|.|TRBJ2-3|TRBV7-8
TGTGCCAGCAGCCCCGGGGGGAGGAGAGATACGCAGTATTTT
CASSPGGRRDTQYF
>.|few|TRBJ2-2|TRBV19
TGTGCCATCCGTTCGCAGGGGGGGAACACCGGGGAGCTGTTTTTT
CAIRSQGGNTGELFF
>TRBD1|.|TRBJ1-6|TRBV11-3
TGTGCCAGCAGCTTGACAGGGTTTTCACCCCTCCACTTT
CASSLTGFSPLHF
>TRBD2|.|TRBJ2-3|TRBV7-2
TGTGCCAGCAGCTTAGTAGGCGGGGGGGGTACAGATACGCAGTATTTT
CASSLVGGGGTDTQYF
>.|.|TRBJ2-5|TRBV9
TGTGCCAGCAGCGTAGGGGCCGAGAAGACCCAGTACTTC
CASSVGAEKTQYF
>TRBD1|.|TRBJ1-4|TRBV10-3
TGTGCCGTTCAGGGGGCACCTAATGAAAAACTGTTTTTT
CAVQGAPNEKLFF
>.|.|TRBJ1-1|TRBV19
TGTGCCAGTAGTATAGATAATCCGGGGGCTGAAGCTTTCTTT
CASSIDNPGAEAFF
>.|.|TRBJ2-5|TRBV7-6
TGTGCCAGCAGCTTACGAGGGGAGACCCAGTACTTC
CASSLRGETQYF
>.|.|TRBJ1-1|TRBV7-9
TGTGCCAGCAGCTTACTTCGGGGGTGGGAAACTGAAGCTTTCTTT
CASSLLRGWETEAFF
>.|.|TRBJ2-1|TRBV19
TGTGCCAGTAGTACTCCTAGGGGCGGGGTTTACAATGAGCAGTTCTTC
CASSTPRGGVYNEQFF
>.|few|TRBJ1-1|TRBV10-3
TGTGCCATCAGAGGGACTGAGAACACTGAAGCTTTCTTT
CAIRGTENTEAFF
>TRBD2|.|TRBJ2-7|TRBV5-1
TGCGCCAGCAGCTTCGTAGCGGGGGAGACCTACGAGCAGTACTTC
CASSFVAGETYEQYF
>TRBD1|.|TRBJ2-2|TRBV5-4
TGTGCCAGCAGCCCGGGACAGGGAGGCACCGGGGAGCTGTTTTTT
CASSPGQGGTGELFF